What follows are 16 T cell receptor beta chains derived from one specimen sequenced in a study of T-cell reconstitution after alpha-beta-depleted transplantation in children. Using unique molecular identifiers, the investigators prepared the TCRbeta library. MiXCR was run by TCRdb on the PCR reads, yielding one entry per CDR3 protein. The sample carries about 600,000 distinct CDR3 sequences, about 11% recorded once. This sample comprised PBMCs from the stem cell graft donor, obtained from the stem cell graft. These receptors all come from a human donor who donated a stem cell graft to a child with acute myeloid leukemia.

This clonotype showed up many times. The chain links TRBV29-1 to TRBJ2-5, with TRBD2 matching 10 bases. V lost 4 bases, J lost 4 bases, and 12 bases stayed unmatched. Germline-derived CDR1 and CDR2 are SQVTM and ANQGSEA. This CDR3 region has 16 residues. The CDR3 here is CSVAEASGRGLETQYF. In DNA, the CDR3 is TGCAGCGTTGCGGAGGCTAGCGGGAGAGGGCTAGAGACCCAGTACTTC.

Ten or more counts support this clonotype. The J gene is TRBJ2-7, the V gene TRBV10-3; no clear D gene. Germline assignment: CDR1 ENHRY and CDR2 SYGVKD. This CDR3 has 12 amino acids. V lost 3 bases and J 0 bases, leaving 3 bases between the germline ends. The CDR3 here is CAISDPSYEQYF. In nucleotides, the CDR3 is TGTGCCATCAGTGACCCCTCCTACGAGCAGTACTTC.

There are many counts of this clonotype. The J gene is TRBJ2-7, the V gene TRBV3-1, with D unclear. V was shortened by 0 bases and J by 0 bases, with 9 bases between the two germline ends. Germline CDR1 and CDR2: LGHDT and YNNKEL (reference sequence). This CDR3 has 15 residues. The CDR3 region has the DNA TGTGCCAGCAGCCAAGATGATTTGACCTCCTACGAGCAGTACTTC. This translates into CASSQDDLTSYEQYF.

This clonotype came up a few times. This rearrangement joins TRBV12-3 or TRBV12-4 to TRBJ1-2; TRBD1 aligns across 8 bases. Trimming cost V 6 bases and J 1 base; bases outside gene matches: 4. This CDR3 is built from 14 residues. The CDR3 nucleotides read TGTGCCAGCAGCCGGACAGGGCGTAACTATGGCTACACCTTC. Residues: CASSRTGRNYGYTF.

J is TRBJ2-7 and V is TRBV28, with a possible D match to TRBD1 (6 bases). CDR1 is MDHEN and CDR2 is SYDVKM in the germline V gene. The CDR3 runs to 15 residues. Trimming pared 6 bases from V and 0 bases from J, leaving 15 bases between. The CDR3 loop is CASRPSGTNSYEQYF. The DNA of the CDR3 is TGTGCCAGCAGACCCTCCGGGACAAACTCCTACGAGCAGTACTTC.

This clonotype was counted between two and nine times. The V call is TRBV24-1, the J call TRBJ1-1; D unresolved. This CDR3 comprises 18 residues. Germline values: CDR1 KGHDR, CDR2 SFDVKD. Trimming took off 4 bases at V and 0 bases at J, with 20 bases between the two ends. The chain's CDR3 is CATSEKHPEDLVNTEAFF. CDR3 coding DNA: TGTGCCACCAGTGAAAAACATCCGGAGGATCTGGTGAACACTGAAGCTTTCTTT.

This clonotype appeared many times. The V call is TRBV20-1, the J call TRBJ2-2; no definite D call. Per the germline V gene, CDR1 is DFQATT and CDR2 is SNEGSKA (reference sequence). The CDR3 covers 12 residues. Trimming took 7 bases from V and 3 from J, leaving 9 bases between them. The DNA for the CDR3 is TGCAGTGTAGTTTCGCACACCGGGGAGCTGTTTTTT. It translates to CSVVSHTGELFF.

This chain joins TRBV6-2 or TRBV6-3 and TRBJ2-1, with 13 positions matching TRBD2. With 6 bases clipped from V and 2 bases from J, the junction kept 19 bases outside the gene matches. This CDR3 has 21 amino acids. CDR1 is MNHEY and CDR2 is SVGEGT in the germline V gene. CDR3 protein: CASSLLTGLAGADRTYNEQFF. DNA for the CDR3: TGTGCCAGCAGCCTACTAACCGGACTAGCGGGAGCAGACAGGACCTACAATGAGCAGTTCTTC.

The chain has TRBV6-2 or TRBV6-3 and TRBJ1-1, with a possible D match to TRBD1 (6 bases). In germline, CDR1 is MNHEY, CDR2 SVGEGT. The CDR3 consists of 11 residues. Trimming left V 6 bases short and J 8 bases short, with 10 bases between. The CDR3 protein is CASSPDSEAFF. CDR3 DNA sequence: TGTGCCAGCAGCCCGGACAGCGAAGCTTTCTTT.

This clonotype was recorded many times. This chain links TRBV5-1 with TRBJ2-1; 15 nucleotides align to TRBD2. This CDR3 comprises 18 residues. Per germline, CDR1 SGHRS and CDR2 YFSETQ. Trimming removed 0 bases from V and 7 bases from J; junction bases left unmatched: 8. CDR3 DNA sequence: TGCGCCAGCAGCTTGGGGACTAGCGGGAGGGCCAAGAAAAATGAGCAGTTCTTC. It translates to CASSLGTSGRAKKNEQFF.

This clonotype was counted ten times or more. This rearrangement joins TRBV7-2 to TRBJ1-1, with TRBD1 as a possible D gene (5 bases). Germline V gene lookup returns CDR1 SGHTA and CDR2 FQGNSA. The CDR3 length is 14 residues. The V end lost 5 bases, the J end lost 0 bases, and 10 bases lay between the germline ends. CDR3 DNA: TGTGCCAGCAGCCACGAGGGGATGAACACTGAAGCTTTCTTT. This translates into CASSHEGMNTEAFF.

The chain couples TRBV29-1 to TRBJ1-2, with a tentative D call TRBD1 (5 bases). V shed 4 bases and J shed 0 bases, with 15 bases lying between them. There are 15 residues in the CDR3. Germline CDR1 and CDR2: SQVTM and ANQGSEA. DNA of the CDR3: TGCAGCGTTGTTGCAGGGTCCGGAGCTAACTATGGCTACACCTTC. Its translation: CSVVAGSGANYGYTF.

This clonotype was seen a handful of times. This chain links TRBV12-3 or TRBV12-4 with TRBJ2-1, with 9 positions matching TRBD2. J gave up 7 bases and V 8 bases, and 15 bases lay outside the gene matches. The CDR3 consists of 16 residues. The chain's CDR3 is CASRRGREGLGNEQFF. As DNA, the CDR3 is TGTGCCAGCCGTCGAGGGCGGGAGGGCCTGGGAAATGAGCAGTTCTTC.

The sample holds a few counts of this clonotype. This chain uses TRBV28 with TRBJ2-2; the match to TRBD2 covers 7 bases. The length of the CDR3 is 11 residues. Germline V gene lookup returns CDR1 MDHEN and CDR2 SYDVKM. Trimming took 8 bases from V and 8 from J; bases not matched to a gene: 2. The CDR3: CASRGRGELFF. Written as DNA, the CDR3 is TGTGCCAGCCGCGGGAGAGGGGAGCTGTTTTTT.

This chain links TRBV28 with TRBJ2-4; D is uncertain. Trimming removed 7 bases at V and 1 base at J, with 8 bases between. This CDR3 contains 13 residues. The germline CDR1 and CDR2 sequences are MDHEN and SYDVKM. Here the CDR3 reads CASTTGAKNIQYF. In DNA form, the CDR3 reads TGTGCCAGCACCACCGGTGCCAAAAACATTCAGTACTTC.

This clonotype was detected ten times or more. This chain joins TRBV15 and TRBJ2-1; possibly TRBD1 or TRBD2 for D (5 bases each). This CDR3 is built from 16 residues. Germline lookup yields CDR1 LNHNV and CDR2 YYDKDF (reference sequence). Trimming pared 0 bases from V and 4 bases from J, leaving 13 bases between. The CDR3 sequence is CATSRDTMGVYNEQFF. The CDR3 DNA is TGTGCCACCAGCAGAGACACCATGGGGGTATACAATGAGCAGTTCTTC.